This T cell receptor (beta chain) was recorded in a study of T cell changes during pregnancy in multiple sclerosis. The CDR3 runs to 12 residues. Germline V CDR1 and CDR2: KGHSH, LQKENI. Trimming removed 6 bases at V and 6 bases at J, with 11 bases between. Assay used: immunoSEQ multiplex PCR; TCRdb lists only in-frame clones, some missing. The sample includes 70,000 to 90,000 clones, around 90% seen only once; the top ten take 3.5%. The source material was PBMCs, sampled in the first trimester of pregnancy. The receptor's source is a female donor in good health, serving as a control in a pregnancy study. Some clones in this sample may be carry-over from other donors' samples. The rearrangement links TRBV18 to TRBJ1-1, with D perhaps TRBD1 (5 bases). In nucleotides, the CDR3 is TGTGCCAGCTCCCTTCAGGGTTCTGAAGCTTTCTTT. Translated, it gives CASSLQGSEAFF.